This T cell receptor (beta chain) came from a study of regulatory T cells in long-lasting Graves disease. Time point in this sample: newly diagnosed GD, antithyroid drugs for less than 3 months. The TCR library used RNA extracted from PBMCs. The J segment lost 8 bases and the V segment lost 1 base, leaving 8 bases of the junction unmatched. CDR1 and CDR2 (germline): SGHAT, FQDESV (reference sequence). This CDR3 contains 15 residues. This clonotype turned up a few times. The TCR beta library used iRepertoire HTBI primers with Arm-PCR amplification of CDR3. TCRdb reprocessed the multiplex PCR reads via MiXCR and lists one record per CDR3 protein. The repertoire holds about 620,000 distinct CDR3 sequences, with around 15% as singletons. The same sample was also studied in work on T cells in Graves' hyperthyroidism and ophthalmopathy. This second study says: The primer set for the first-round RT-PCR of the TCR CDR3 was HTBI. Most expanded thyroid clonotypes above 0.001 also appeared in blood.

The origin of this receptor is a woman in her twenties or thirties with Graves disease. The sequencing used peripheral blood mononuclear cells (PBMCs), collected at new diagnosis, from a patient treated with antithyroid drugs. The chain couples TRBV11-1 to TRBJ2-1; the match to TRBD2 covers 7 bases. DNA of the CDR3: TGTGCCAGCAGCTTAGGGGAGGGTGGTCTCGATGAGCAGTTCTTC. As protein: CASSLGEGGLDEQFF.